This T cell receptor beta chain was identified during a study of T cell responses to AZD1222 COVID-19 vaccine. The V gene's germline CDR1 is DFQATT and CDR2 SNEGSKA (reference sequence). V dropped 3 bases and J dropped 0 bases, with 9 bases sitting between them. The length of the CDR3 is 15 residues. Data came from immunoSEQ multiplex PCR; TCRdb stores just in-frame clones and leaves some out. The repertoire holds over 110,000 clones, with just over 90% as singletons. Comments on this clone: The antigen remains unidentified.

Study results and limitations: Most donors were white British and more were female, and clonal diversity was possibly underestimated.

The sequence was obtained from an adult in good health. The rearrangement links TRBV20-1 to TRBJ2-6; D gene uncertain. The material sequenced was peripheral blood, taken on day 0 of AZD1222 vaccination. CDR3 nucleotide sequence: TGCAGTGCTAGTCCAGCAGTCTCTGGGGCCAACGTCCTGACTTTC. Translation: CSASPAVSGANVLTF.